Shown below are 15 T cell receptor beta chains from a single sample sequenced in a study of OX40 agonist ivuxolimab in advanced cancers. Assay used: immunoSEQ multiplex PCR; TCRdb lists only in-frame clones, some missing. Of about 61,000 clones detected, approximately 86% appear once; the ten largest clones hold less than 0.6%. The sample consisted of CD4+ or CD8+ T cells sorted from blood, taken in a trial of the OX40 agonist ivuxolimab. These receptors were taken from an adult with an advanced solid tumor such as melanoma, head and neck, liver or kidney cancer.

The chain recombines TRBV19 with TRBJ1-1, with D unclear. The CDR3 consists of 15 residues. Deletions cut 3 bases from V and 7 bases from J, with 18 bases between. CDR1 is LNHDA, CDR2 SQIVND, per germline (reference sequence). The DNA for the CDR3 is TGTGCCAGTAGTATGGGTCGGGAAAGGGCGATTGAAGCTTTCTTT. Translation gives CASSMGRERAIEAFF. The full variable domain, its missing parts supplied by reference TRBV19 and TRBJ1-1, is DGGITQSPKYLFRKEGQNVTLSCEQNLNHDAMYWYRQDPGQGLRLIYYSQIVNDFQKGDIAEGYSVSREKKESFPLTVTSAQKNPTAFYLCASSMGRERAIEAFFGQGTRLTVV.

This clone has just a few counts. The CDR3 nucleotides read TGTGCCAGCAGTGACGGCTACGAGCAGTACTTC. Translation: CASSDGYEQYF. The rearrangement joins TRBV2 to TRBJ2-7, with D uncertain. Deletions cut 3 bases from V and 3 bases from J, with 3 bases between. The V gene's germline CDR1 is SNHLY and CDR2 FYNNEI. The CDR3 runs to 11 residues.

V is TRBV25-1 and J is TRBJ1-4, with a tentative D call TRBD1 (5 bases). This CDR3 has 14 amino acids. Per the germline V gene, CDR1 is MGHDK and CDR2 is SYGVNS. V shed 4 bases and J shed 7 bases, with 13 bases lying between them. This CDR3 reads CASSGHRLIEKLFF. The CDR3 DNA reads as TGTGCCAGCAGTGGACACAGGCTAATTGAAAAACTGTTTTTT.

The V and J genes are TRBV15 and TRBJ1-5; weak D call: TRBD1 (5 bases). With 5 bases removed from V and 4 bases from J, the gap between germline ends came to 15 bases. This CDR3 comprises 15 residues. Germline V gene sequence: CDR1 LNHNV, CDR2 YYDKDF (reference sequence). CDR3 nucleotide sequence: TGTGCCACCAGCGGAGGATTGACAGTAAATCAGCCCCAGCATTTT. The encoded protein is CATSGGLTVNQPQHF.

V is TRBV7-9 and J is TRBJ1-3; D may be TRBD1 (5 bases). Trimming left V 5 bases short and J 7 bases short, with 18 bases between. Germline CDR1 is SEHNR and CDR2 is FQNEAQ (reference sequence). The CDR3 runs to 15 residues. CDR3 in DNA: TGTGCCAGCAGCCCCGGAGGGGCAGGGTGGAACACCATATATTTT. It codes for CASSPGGAGWNTIYF.

The rearrangement joins TRBV7-9 to TRBJ2-7; D is undetermined. The CDR3 length is 14 residues. Per germline, CDR1 SEHNR and CDR2 FQNEAQ (reference sequence). Trimming removed 1 base at V and 2 bases at J, with 9 bases between. The CDR3 DNA follows: TGTGCCAGCAGCTTAGAGACACAAACCTACGAGCAGTACTTC. This codes for CASSLETQTYEQYF.

J is TRBJ2-5 and V is TRBV30; TRBD1 matches at 10 bases. The J segment lost 2 bases and the V segment lost 5 bases, leaving 8 bases of the junction unmatched. Germline-derived CDR1 and CDR2 are GTSNPN and SVGIG (reference sequence). The CDR3 runs to 15 residues. The CDR3 here is CAWRPPGQGQETQYF. The CDR3 DNA follows: TGTGCCTGGCGTCCGCCGGGACAGGGGCAAGAGACCCAGTACTTC.

A note on this clone: Other nucleotide sequences in the sample specify the same CDR3. The chain is built from TRBV19 and TRBJ1-1; D gene ambiguous. The V gene's germline CDR1 is LNHDA and CDR2 SQIVND (reference sequence). CDR3 length: 13 amino acids. Trimming shortened V by 3 bases and J by 1 base, and 6 bases separated the two germline ends. CDR3 DNA: TGTGCCAGTAGTATTCAGGAGAACACTGAAGCTTTCTTT. Translating gives CASSIQENTEAFF. The whole variable domain, remainder taken from reference TRBV19 and TRBJ1-1, is DGGITQSPKYLFRKEGQNVTLSCEQNLNHDAMYWYRQDPGQGLRLIYYSQIVNDFQKGDIAEGYSVSREKKESFPLTVTSAQKNPTAFYLCASSIQENTEAFFGQGTRLTVV.

V is TRBV18 and J is TRBJ1-1; TRBD1 matches 8 bases. The CDR3 length is 15 residues. J lost 0 bases, V lost 3 bases, and 3 bases had no gene match. Germline CDR1 KGHSH, CDR2 LQKENI. The CDR3 sequence is CASSPDRAVNTEAFF. For the CDR3, the DNA is TGTGCCAGCTCACCGGACAGGGCGGTGAACACTGAAGCTTTCTTT.

The CDR3 is CATSRDRLVETQYF. CDR3 bases: TGTGCCACCAGCAGAGATCGGTTGGTGGAGACCCAGTACTTC. The chain carries TRBV15 and TRBJ2-5; D ambiguous. Between the trimmed V and J ends, which lost 0 bases and 5 bases, there was a span of 10 bases. The CDR3 is 14 residues long. Germline CDR1 and CDR2: LNHNV and YYDKDF (reference sequence).

The chain uses TRBV18 and TRBJ1-1; TRBD1 matches 7 bases. V was clipped by 2 bases and J by 1 base; unmatched bases: 7. Germline V gene lookup returns CDR1 KGHSH and CDR2 LQKENI. This CDR3 has 16 residues. This CDR3 reads CASSPASAGGNTEAFF. In nucleotides, the CDR3 is TGTGCCAGCTCACCAGCATCTGCAGGGGGGAACACTGAAGCTTTCTTT.

DNA for the CDR3: TGTGCCTGGAGTGTATTTAGGGGACAGGGGTCAACTGAAGCTTTCTTT. It translates to CAWSVFRGQGSTEAFF. The chain has TRBV30 and TRBJ1-1; 10 bases map to TRBD1. CDR1 and CDR2 from the germline V gene are GTSNPN and SVGIG (reference sequence). The CDR3 extends over 16 amino acids. J gave up 5 bases and V 0 bases, and 9 bases lay outside the gene matches.

The CDR3 is CSARVETEQFF. CDR3 coding DNA: TGCAGTGCTAGAGTTGAGACAGAGCAGTTCTTC. V is TRBV20-1 and J is TRBJ2-1; no definite D call. Deletions cut 1 base from V and 10 bases from J, with 8 bases between. Germline loops: CDR1 DFQATT, CDR2 SNEGSKA (reference sequence). There are 11 residues in the CDR3.

This chain uses TRBV6-6 with TRBJ1-4; D remains ambiguous. V shed 8 bases and J shed 3 bases, with 10 bases lying between them. CDR1 MNHNY and CDR2 SVGAGI come from the germline V gene (reference sequence). CDR3 length: 13 residues. The chain's CDR3 is CASCRGANEKLFF. CDR3 sequence (DNA): TGTGCCAGCTGCCGGGGAGCTAATGAAAAACTGTTTTTT.

This clone was observed a few times. This chain links TRBV5-1 with TRBJ2-6; perhaps D is TRBD1 or TRBD2 (5 bases each). Germline lookup yields CDR1 SGHRS and CDR2 YFSETQ. The CDR3 is 15 residues long. Trimming cost V 4 bases and J 4 bases, with 12 bases left between them. The CDR3 reads CASSPPGAGANVLTF. The CDR3 DNA follows: TGCGCCAGCAGCCCCCCCGGGGCGGGGGCCAACGTCCTGACTTTC. The entire variable domain, with the rest obtained from reference TRBV5-1 and TRBJ2-6, is as follows: KAGVTQTPRYLIKTRGQQVTLSCSPISGHRSVSWYQQTPGQGLQFLFEYFSETQRNKGNFPGRFSGRQFSNSRSEMNVSTLELGDSALYLCASSPPGAGANVLTFGAGSRLTVL.